The clone carrying this T cell receptor (beta chain) was observed a handful of times. Its antigen remains unidentified. This specimen comes from a study of T cells after yellow fever vaccination. Germline values: CDR1 SGHAT, CDR2 FQDESV (reference sequence). The CDR3 is 13 residues long. V lost 5 bases to trimming and J lost 3 bases, with 8 bases between them. TCRdb recomputed calls from the 5' RACE reads with MiXCR, one row per CDR3 protein. The table has about 220,000 distinct CDR3 sequences, approximately 3% seen once. Study results and caveats: Weaker overall was a secondary response that nonetheless peaked faster, on day 5 versus 15. Once the booster was given, most primary-vaccination clones reappeared, at just over 95% for CD4 and around 90% for CD8.

The receptor was derived from a man between 18 and 29 years old who received the YFV17D yellow fever vaccine. The rearrangement uses TRBV11-1 and TRBJ1-5; D gene unclear. Sequences were derived from CD4+ T cells sorted from PBMCs, sampled 10 days after the yellow fever booster vaccination. CDR3: CASSLSLNQPQHF. The CDR3 DNA sequence: TGTGCCAGCAGCCTGTCCCTCAATCAGCCCCAGCATTTT.